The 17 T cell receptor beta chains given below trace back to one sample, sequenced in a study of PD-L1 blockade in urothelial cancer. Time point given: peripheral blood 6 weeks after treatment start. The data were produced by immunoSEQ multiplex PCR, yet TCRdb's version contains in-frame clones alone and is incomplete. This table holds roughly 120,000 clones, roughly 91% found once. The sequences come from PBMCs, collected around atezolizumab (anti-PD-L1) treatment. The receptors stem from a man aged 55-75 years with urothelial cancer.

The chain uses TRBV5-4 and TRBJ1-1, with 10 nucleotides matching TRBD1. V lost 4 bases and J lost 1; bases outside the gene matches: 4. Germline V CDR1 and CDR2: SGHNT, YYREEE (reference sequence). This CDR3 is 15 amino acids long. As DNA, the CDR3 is TGTGCCAGCAGCCGGGGACAGGGGACGAACACTGAAGCTTTCTTT. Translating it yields CASSRGQGTNTEAFF.

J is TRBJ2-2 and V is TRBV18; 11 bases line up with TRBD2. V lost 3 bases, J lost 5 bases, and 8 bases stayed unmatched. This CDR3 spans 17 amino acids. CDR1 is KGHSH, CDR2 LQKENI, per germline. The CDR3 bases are TGTGCCAGCTCACCTTCCCTAGCGGGAGGAAGTACCGGGGAGCTGTTTTTT. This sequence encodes CASSPSLAGGSTGELFF.

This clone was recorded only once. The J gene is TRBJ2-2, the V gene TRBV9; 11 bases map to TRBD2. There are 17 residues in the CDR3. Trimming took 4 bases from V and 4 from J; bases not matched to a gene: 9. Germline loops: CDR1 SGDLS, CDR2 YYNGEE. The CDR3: CASSPRLAGSITGELFF. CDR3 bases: TGTGCCAGCAGCCCCAGACTAGCGGGATCTATCACCGGGGAGCTGTTTTTT.

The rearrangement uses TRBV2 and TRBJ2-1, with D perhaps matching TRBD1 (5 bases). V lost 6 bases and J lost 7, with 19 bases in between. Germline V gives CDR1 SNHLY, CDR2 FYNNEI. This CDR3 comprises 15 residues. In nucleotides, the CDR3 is TGTGCCAGCAGCGAGCCGGACACCTCGGGTAATGAGCAGTTCTTC. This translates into CASSEPDTSGNEQFF.

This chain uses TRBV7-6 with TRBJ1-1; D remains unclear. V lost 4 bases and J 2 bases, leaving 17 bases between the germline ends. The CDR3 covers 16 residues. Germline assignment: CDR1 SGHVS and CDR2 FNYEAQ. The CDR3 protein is CASSSALLQFNTEAFF. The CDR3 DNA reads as TGTGCCAGCAGCTCCGCGTTGTTACAGTTCAACACTGAAGCTTTCTTT.

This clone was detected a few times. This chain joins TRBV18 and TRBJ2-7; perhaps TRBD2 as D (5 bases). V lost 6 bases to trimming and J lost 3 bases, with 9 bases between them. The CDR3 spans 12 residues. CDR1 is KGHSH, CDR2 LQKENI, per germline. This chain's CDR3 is CASSPTSYEQYF. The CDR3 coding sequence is TGTGCCAGCTCCCCTACTAGCTACGAGCAGTACTTC.

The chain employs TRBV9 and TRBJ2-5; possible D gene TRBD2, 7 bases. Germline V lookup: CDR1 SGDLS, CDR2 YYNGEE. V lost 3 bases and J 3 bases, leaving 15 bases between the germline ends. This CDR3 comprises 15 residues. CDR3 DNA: TGTGCCAGCAGCGGTCGGGGGCTAGCGGAAGAGACCCAGTACTTC. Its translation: CASSGRGLAEETQYF. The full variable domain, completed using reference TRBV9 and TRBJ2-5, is DSGVTQTPKHLITATGQRVTLRCSPRSGDLSVYWYQQSLDQGLQFLIQYYNGEERAKGNILERFSAQQFPDLHSELNLSSLELGDSALYFCASSGRGLAEETQYFGPGTRLLVL.

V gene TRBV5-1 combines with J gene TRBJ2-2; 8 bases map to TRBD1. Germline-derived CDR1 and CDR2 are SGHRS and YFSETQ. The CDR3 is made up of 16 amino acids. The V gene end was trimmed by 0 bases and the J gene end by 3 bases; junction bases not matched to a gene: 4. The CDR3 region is CASSLVNRGDTGELFF. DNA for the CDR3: TGCGCCAGCAGCTTGGTAAACAGGGGGGACACCGGGGAGCTGTTTTTT.

CDR3 residues: CASSLAGGPSGELFF. DNA for the CDR3: TGTGCCAGCAGTCTAGCGGGAGGGCCGTCCGGGGAGCTGTTTTTT. The rearrangement links TRBV6-4 to TRBJ2-2; 12 bases agree with TRBD2. The V gene's germline CDR1 is MRHNA and CDR2 SNTAGT. The CDR3 is 15 residues long. V was clipped by 5 bases and J by 6 bases; unmatched bases: 4.

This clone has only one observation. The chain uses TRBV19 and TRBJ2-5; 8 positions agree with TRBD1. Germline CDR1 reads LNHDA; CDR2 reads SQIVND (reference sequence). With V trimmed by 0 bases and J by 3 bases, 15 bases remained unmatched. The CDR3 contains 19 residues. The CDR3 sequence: CASSIDKRTGLTKKETQYF. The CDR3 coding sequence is TGTGCCAGTAGTATAGACAAGAGGACAGGGTTAACGAAGAAAGAGACCCAGTACTTC.

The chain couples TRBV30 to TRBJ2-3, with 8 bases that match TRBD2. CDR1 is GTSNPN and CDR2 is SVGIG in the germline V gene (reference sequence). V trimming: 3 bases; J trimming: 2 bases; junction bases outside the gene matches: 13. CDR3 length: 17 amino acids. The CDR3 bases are TGTGCCTGGAGGGGTTGGGGTAGCGGGACTCCCACAGATACGCAGTATTTT. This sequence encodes CAWRGWGSGTPTDTQYF.

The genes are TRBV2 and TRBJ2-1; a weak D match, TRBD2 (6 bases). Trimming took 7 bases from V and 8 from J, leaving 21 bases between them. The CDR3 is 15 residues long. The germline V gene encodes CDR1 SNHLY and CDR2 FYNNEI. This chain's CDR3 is CASTRGTVNYYEQFF. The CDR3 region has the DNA TGTGCCAGCACACGCGGGACCGTAAATTACTATGAGCAGTTCTTC.

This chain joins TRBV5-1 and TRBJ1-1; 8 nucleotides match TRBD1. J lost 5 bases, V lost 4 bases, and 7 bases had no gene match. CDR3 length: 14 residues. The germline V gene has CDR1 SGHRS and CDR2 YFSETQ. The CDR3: CASSRDRGTTEAFF. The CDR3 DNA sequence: TGCGCCAGCAGCCGCGACAGGGGAACGACTGAAGCTTTCTTT.

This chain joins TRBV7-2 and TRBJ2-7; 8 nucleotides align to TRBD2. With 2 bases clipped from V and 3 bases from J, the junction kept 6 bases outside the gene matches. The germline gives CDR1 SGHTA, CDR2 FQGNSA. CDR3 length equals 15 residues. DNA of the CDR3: TGTGCCAGCAGCTTAAGAGCGGGAGAGGACTACGAGCAGTACTTC. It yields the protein CASSLRAGEDYEQYF. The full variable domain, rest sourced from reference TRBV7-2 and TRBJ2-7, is GAGVSQSPSNKVTEKGKDVELRCDPISGHTALYWYRQSLGQGLEFLIYFQGNSAPDKSGLPSDRFSAERTGGSVSTLTIQRTQQEDSAVYLCASSLRAGEDYEQYFGPGTRLTVT.

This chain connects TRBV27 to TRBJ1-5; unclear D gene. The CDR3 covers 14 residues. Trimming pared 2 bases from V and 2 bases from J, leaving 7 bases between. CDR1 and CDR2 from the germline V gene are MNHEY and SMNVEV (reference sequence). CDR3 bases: TGTGCCAGCAGTTTAATGAGAGGCAATCAGCCCCAGCATTTT. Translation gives CASSLMRGNQPQHF.

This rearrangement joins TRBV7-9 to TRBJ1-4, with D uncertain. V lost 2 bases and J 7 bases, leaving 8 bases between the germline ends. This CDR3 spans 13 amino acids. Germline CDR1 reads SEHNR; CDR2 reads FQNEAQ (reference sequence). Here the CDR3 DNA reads TGTGCCAGCAGCTTAACATCGCCTGAAAAACTGTTTTTT. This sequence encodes CASSLTSPEKLFF.

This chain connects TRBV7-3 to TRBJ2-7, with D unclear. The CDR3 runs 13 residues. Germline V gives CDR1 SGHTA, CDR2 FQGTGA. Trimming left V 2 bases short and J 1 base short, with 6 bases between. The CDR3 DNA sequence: TGTGCCAGCAGCTTATGGGCTTCCTACGAGCAGTACTTC. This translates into CASSLWASYEQYF.